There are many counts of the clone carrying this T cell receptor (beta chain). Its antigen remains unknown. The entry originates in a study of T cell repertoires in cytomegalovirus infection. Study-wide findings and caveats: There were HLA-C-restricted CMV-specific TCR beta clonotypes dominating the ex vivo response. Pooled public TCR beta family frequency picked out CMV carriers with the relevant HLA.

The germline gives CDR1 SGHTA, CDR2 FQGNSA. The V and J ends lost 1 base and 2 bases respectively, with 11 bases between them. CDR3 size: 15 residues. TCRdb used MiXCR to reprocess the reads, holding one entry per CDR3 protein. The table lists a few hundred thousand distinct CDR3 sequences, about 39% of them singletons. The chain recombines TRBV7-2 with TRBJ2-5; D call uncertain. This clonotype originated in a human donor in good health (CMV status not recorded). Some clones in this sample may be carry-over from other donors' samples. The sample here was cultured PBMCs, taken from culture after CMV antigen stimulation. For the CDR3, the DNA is TGTGCCAGCAGCTTAGGGGCTGGCGTACAAGAGACCCAGTACTTC. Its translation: CASSLGAGVQETQYF.